This TCR beta chain was found in a study of early T cells in non-severe SARS-CoV-2 infection. Study-level information: Unsorted whole-blood RNA was sequenced in bulk, leaving chains unpaired.

Each cDNA molecule carried a unique molecular identifier. TCRdb reprocessed the 5' RACE reads via MiXCR and lists one record per CDR3 protein. The sample has approximately 98,000 distinct CDR3 sequences; 12% are singletons. Broader study findings: Lookups in VDJdb leaned toward anti-spike CD8 responses and missed private and CD4 specificities.

This clonotype was seen more than once but under ten times. The antigen is undetermined. In germline, CDR1 is SEHNR, CDR2 FQNEAQ (reference sequence). The V gene lost 4 bases and the J gene lost 0 bases, with 4 bases spanning the gap. The CDR3 totals 13 residues. The chain links TRBV7-9 to TRBJ1-5; no firm D call. What was sequenced was whole blood. The sequence was obtained from an adult who was a healthcare worker with PCR-confirmed SARS-CoV-2 infection or an uninfected control (not recorded which). The CDR3 spells CASSSNSNQPQHF. The CDR3 DNA is TGTGCCAGCAGCTCCAATAGCAATCAGCCCCAGCATTTT.